Presented here are 31 T cell receptor beta chains from one specimen sequenced in a study of T cell changes during pregnancy in multiple sclerosis. Profiling relied on immunoSEQ multiplex PCR, and the TCRdb table lists in-frame clones only, not all of them. The repertoire consists of some 85,000 clones, with 90% to 95% occurring once and the leading ten covering about 0.78%. The specimen was peripheral blood, collected in the third trimester of pregnancy. The origin of the receptors is a female donor with multiple sclerosis, enrolled in a pregnancy study.

The J gene is TRBJ2-2, the V gene TRBV11-2; TRBD1 might be the D (6 bases). This CDR3 comprises 15 residues. Germline V CDR1 and CDR2: SGHAT, FQNNGV. Trimming stripped 1 base from V and 8 bases from J, with 14 bases between. The CDR3 sequence: CASSLAGTFGGELFF. CDR3 bases: TGTGCCAGCAGCTTAGCCGGGACATTCGGGGGGGAGCTGTTTTTT. The variable domain in full, with the rest retrieved from reference TRBV11-2 and TRBJ2-2, is EAGVAQSPRYKIIEKRQSVAFWCNPISGHATLYWYQQILGQGPKLLIQFQNNGVVDDSQLPKDRFSAERLKGVDSTLKIQPAKLEDSAVYLCASSLAGTFGGELFFGEGSRLTVL.

The genes are TRBV6-1 and TRBJ2-3; 11 nucleotides agree with TRBD1. V shed 9 bases, J shed 3 bases, and the junction held 5 bases outside the gene matches. The CDR3 loop spans 14 amino acids. CDR1 and CDR2 (germline): MNHNS, SASEGT. The DNA for the CDR3 is TGTGCCAGGGGGGGGACAGGGGGGACAGATACGCAGTATTTT. Protein sequence: CARGGTGGTDTQYF.

J is TRBJ2-7 and V is TRBV4-3; D not resolved. Per the germline V gene, CDR1 is LGHNA and CDR2 is YSLEER. Trimming took 0 bases from V and 4 from J, leaving 7 bases between them. The CDR3 totals 13 residues. As DNA, the CDR3 is TGCGCCAGCAGCCAAGATCTCTTATACGAGCAGTACTTC. Translated, it gives CASSQDLLYEQYF.

The gene calls are TRBV5-1 and TRBJ2-5; TRBD1 aligns across 11 bases. The J call is doubtful: the DNA matches TRBJ2-7 better. The germline CDR1 and CDR2 sequences are SGHRS and YFSETQ. The CDR3 is 15 amino acids. This chain's CDR3 is CASSSGQGASYEQYF. In nucleotides, the CDR3 is TGCGCCAGCAGCTCCGGACAGGGGGCGTCCTACGAGCAGTACTTC.

The V call is TRBV27, the J call TRBJ2-3; 13 bases are a match to TRBD2. The CDR3 has 16 amino acids. Germline lookup yields CDR1 MNHEY and CDR2 SMNVEV (reference sequence). Trimming at V came to 2 bases and at J to 4 bases, leaving 3 bases not matched to a gene. DNA for the CDR3: TGTGCCAGCAGTTTAAGGACTAGCGGGAGTCCAGATACGCAGTATTTT. Translated, it gives CASSLRTSGSPDTQYF.

The chain's CDR3 is CASSLIGRYSTEAFF. The CDR3 bases are TGTGCCAGCAGTTTAATCGGGAGGTACAGCACTGAAGCTTTCTTT. V gene TRBV28 combines with J gene TRBJ1-1, with D unclear. This CDR3 has 15 residues. Trimming pared 2 bases from V and 4 bases from J, leaving 14 bases between. Looked up from germline, CDR1 is MDHEN and CDR2 is SYDVKM.

The chain recombines TRBV28 with TRBJ2-7; TRBD2 is a possible D gene (5 bases). CDR1 and CDR2 from the germline V gene are MDHEN and SYDVKM. CDR3 size: 13 residues. V gave up 6 bases and J gave up 2 bases, with 11 bases separating them. CDR3 in amino acids: CASSNGDAYEQYF. The CDR3, as DNA: TGTGCCAGCAGCAACGGGGATGCCTACGAGCAGTACTTC.

This chain's CDR3 is CASYRRARTDTQYF. In nucleotides, the CDR3 is TGTGCCAGCTATCGTCGAGCTCGCACAGATACGCAGTATTTT. The rearrangement uses TRBV2 and TRBJ2-3; D not resolved. The V and J ends lost 8 bases and 1 base respectively, with 13 bases between them. The germline gives CDR1 SNHLY, CDR2 FYNNEI. CDR3 length: 14 amino acids.

The J gene is TRBJ2-7, the V gene TRBV7-3; 11 bases are a match to TRBD2. The germline V gene has CDR1 SGHTA and CDR2 FQGTGA. The CDR3 has 15 amino acids. Germline trimming cut 4 bases from V and 7 bases from J; bases unmatched to any gene: 9. The CDR3, as DNA: TGTGCCAGCAGCTCTATAGCGGGAGGGCCGGGTGAGCAGTACTTC. Its protein is CASSSIAGGPGEQYF.

The chain employs TRBV5-8 and TRBJ1-5; D is unclear. Trimming took off 0 bases at V and 0 bases at J, with 10 bases between the two ends. CDR1 is SGHTS, CDR2 YDEGEE, per germline. The length of the CDR3 is 16 residues. The CDR3 here is CASSLAGGYSNQPQHF. The CDR3 nucleotides are TGTGCCAGCAGCTTGGCGGGAGGATATAGCAATCAGCCCCAGCATTTT.

The chain combines TRBV5-4 with TRBJ2-1; no clear D gene. V lost 5 bases to trimming and J lost 9 bases, with 12 bases between them. CDR1 SGHNT and CDR2 YYREEE come from the germline V gene (reference sequence). This CDR3 has 12 residues. Here the CDR3 DNA reads TGTGCCAGCAGAGCCCTAGGTAGTGAGCAGTTCTTC. Translation gives CASRALGSEQFF.

The chain carries TRBV5-1 and TRBJ2-1; 9 nucleotides align to TRBD1. There are 13 residues in the CDR3. Germline loops: CDR1 SGHRS, CDR2 YFSETQ. J was trimmed by 6 bases and V by 7 bases; bases with no gene match: 5. The CDR3 bases are TGCGCCAGCGCCGGGACAGGGACCAATGAGCAGTTCTTC. It is translated as CASAGTGTNEQFF.

This clone was recorded once. J is TRBJ2-7 and V is TRBV5-1; TRBD2 matches 7 bases. J was trimmed by 3 bases and V by 0 bases; bases with no gene match: 6. The CDR3 spans 15 residues. Per the germline V gene, CDR1 is SGHRS and CDR2 is YFSETQ. DNA of the CDR3: TGCGCCAGCAGCTTGGGGGCGGGGGTCGGCTACGAGCAGTACTTC. Its protein product is CASSLGAGVGYEQYF. Filled out from reference TRBV5-1 and TRBJ2-7, the complete variable domain reads KAGVTQTPRYLIKTRGQQVTLSCSPISGHRSVSWYQQTPGQGLQFLFEYFSETQRNKGNFPGRFSGRQFSNSRSEMNVSTLELGDSALYLCASSLGAGVGYEQYFGPGTRLTVT.

The chain carries TRBV7-9 and TRBJ2-7; D gene unclear. The CDR3 length is 11 residues. From germline, CDR1 is SEHNR and CDR2 FQNEAQ (reference sequence). V was trimmed by 5 bases and J by 2 bases, leaving 4 bases between them. CDR3 amino acids: CASSVTYEQYF. CDR3 coding DNA: TGTGCCAGCAGCGTAACCTACGAGCAGTACTTC.

Here the CDR3 DNA reads TGTGCCAGTAGTCCGGGACAGAGTTACGAGCAGTACTTC. This gives the protein CASSPGQSYEQYF. The V and J genes are TRBV19 and TRBJ2-7, with 7 bases fitting TRBD1. Per the germline V gene, CDR1 is LNHDA and CDR2 is SQIVND (reference sequence). Trimming at V came to 5 bases and at J to 4 bases, leaving 5 bases not matched to a gene. CDR3 length: 13 amino acids.

V and J are TRBV9 and TRBJ2-1, with a weak D call TRBD1 (5 bases). Germline assignment: CDR1 SGDLS and CDR2 YYNGEE. The CDR3 contains 15 residues. Trimming took off 0 bases at V and 4 bases at J, with 11 bases between the two ends. The chain's CDR3 is CASSVGVGAYNEQFF. In DNA form, the CDR3 reads TGTGCCAGCAGCGTAGGGGTAGGGGCATACAATGAGCAGTTCTTC.

This clone came up once. The chain is built from TRBV5-1 and TRBJ2-3; D uncertain. V lost 4 bases, J lost 3 bases, and 12 bases lay in between. The CDR3 has 14 amino acids. CDR1 and CDR2 (germline): SGHRS, YFSETQ. This CDR3 reads CASSPSVGTDTQYF. The CDR3 region has the DNA TGCGCCAGCAGCCCCTCGGTCGGGACAGATACGCAGTATTTT.

Of note for this clone: Because the CDR3's place on the DNA is in doubt, the DNA is left out and the CDR3 is given as listed by TCRdb. V and J are TRBV12-2 and TRBJ1-1. TRBV12-2 is flagged as a pseudogene. With termini counted, the CDR3 has 14 amino acids. CDR3 in amino acids: CASRLFGGGTEAFF.

The chain carries TRBV19 and TRBJ2-3; weak D call: TRBD2 (5 bases). CDR1 is LNHDA, CDR2 SQIVND, per germline (reference sequence). V shed 2 bases and J shed 4 bases, with 10 bases lying between them. This CDR3 contains 14 residues. This CDR3 is CASSITGIADTQYF. CDR3 coding DNA: TGTGCCAGTAGTATAACGGGAATCGCAGATACGCAGTATTTT.

This clone was observed once. The V call is TRBV19, the J call TRBJ2-2, with 12 bases aligning to TRBD2. The trim removed 5 bases at V and 3 bases at J, leaving 7 bases unmatched. Germline CDR1 reads LNHDA; CDR2 reads SQIVND (reference sequence). The CDR3 is 17 amino acids. CDR3 amino acids: CASSLTSGRRDTGELFF. In DNA, the CDR3 is TGTGCCAGTAGTTTGACTAGCGGGAGAAGGGACACCGGGGAGCTGTTTTTT. Supplemented by reference TRBV19 and TRBJ2-2, the full variable domain reads DGGITQSPKYLFRKEGQNVTLSCEQNLNHDAMYWYRQDPGQGLRLIYYSQIVNDFQKGDIAEGYSVSREKKESFPLTVTSAQKNPTAFYLCASSLTSGRRDTGELFFGEGSRLTVL.

This rearrangement joins TRBV5-3 to TRBJ2-1; 14 nucleotides line up with TRBD2. TRBV5-3 is an open reading frame, and its role is uncertain. Unmatched junction bases numbered 5, after V lost 0 bases and J lost 6 bases. The CDR3 has 17 amino acids. The CDR3 nucleotides read TGTGCCAGAAGCTTGGGACTAGCGGGAGGGCGCTCCAATGAGCAGTTCTTC. Residues: CARSLGLAGGRSNEQFF.

This clone was recorded only once. The chain recombines TRBV28 with TRBJ2-6; tentatively, D is TRBD1 (5 bases). V lost 2 bases, J lost 4 bases, and 9 bases lay in between. Germline assignment: CDR1 MDHEN and CDR2 SYDVKM. The CDR3 loop spans 15 amino acids. As DNA, the CDR3 is TGTGCCAGCAGTTTAAGGGGCGCCGGGGCCAACGTCCTGACTTTC. Protein: CASSLRGAGANVLTF.

The V gene is TRBV7-6, the J gene TRBJ2-1; weak D call: TRBD2 (7 bases). Germline loops: CDR1 SGHVS, CDR2 FNYEAQ. V was clipped by 5 bases and J by 0 bases, with 17 bases between them. CDR3 length: 17 residues. CDR3 protein: CASSLWGRESSYNEQFF. CDR3 coding DNA: TGTGCCAGCAGCCTCTGGGGGCGGGAGTCCTCCTACAATGAGCAGTTCTTC.

The chain links TRBV7-2 to TRBJ2-1, with 14 bases aligning to TRBD2. The CDR3 consists of 16 residues. CDR1 SGHTA and CDR2 FQGNSA come from the germline V gene. The trim removed 2 bases at V and 7 bases at J, leaving 4 bases unmatched. CDR3 in amino acids: CASSLRLAGGGNEQFF. In nucleotides, the CDR3 is TGTGCCAGCAGCTTACGACTAGCGGGAGGGGGTAATGAGCAGTTCTTC. The full variable domain, in which reference TRBV7-2 and TRBJ2-1 provide the parts outside the CDR3, is GAGVSQSPSNKVTEKGKDVELRCDPISGHTALYWYRQSLGQGLEFLIYFQGNSAPDKSGLPSDRFSAERTGGSVSTLTIQRTQQEDSAVYLCASSLRLAGGGNEQFFGPGTRLTVL.

The chain links TRBV10-2 to TRBJ1-3; D remains ambiguous. The ends were cut back, 3 bases at V and 3 bases at J, with 15 bases in the middle. This CDR3 is 16 amino acids long. Germline CDR1 and CDR2: WSHSY and SAAADI. CDR3 sequence: CASSDLDRVVGNTIYF. The CDR3 coding sequence is TGCGCCAGCAGTGATCTCGATCGGGTAGTTGGAAACACCATATATTTT.

The count of this clone is one. This chain uses TRBV19 with TRBJ1-2; the match to TRBD1 covers 7 bases. Germline-derived CDR1 and CDR2 are LNHDA and SQIVND (reference sequence). The J segment lost 5 bases and the V segment lost 4 bases, leaving 7 bases of the junction unmatched. This CDR3 comprises 14 residues. CDR3 in DNA: TGTGCCAGTAGTACCAGGACAGGACCGTATGGCTACACCTTC. It codes for CASSTRTGPYGYTF.

The chain couples TRBV7-8 to TRBJ1-4, with D perhaps matching TRBD1 (6 bases). The V end lost 5 bases, the J end lost 0 bases, and 16 bases lay between the germline ends. Germline V gene sequence: CDR1 SGHVS, CDR2 FQNEAQ. This CDR3 is built from 17 residues. The chain's CDR3 is CASSLRGQLATNEKLFF. As DNA, the CDR3 is TGTGCCAGCAGCCTACGCGGACAGCTCGCAACTAATGAAAAACTGTTTTTT.

This clone was seen only once. The rearrangement links TRBV7-6 to TRBJ2-3, with TRBD2 matching 11 bases. Trimming took 5 bases from V and 1 from J; bases not matched to a gene: 5. The CDR3 contains 16 residues. Germline V gene sequence: CDR1 SGHVS, CDR2 FNYEAQ. CDR3 nucleotides: TGTGCCAGCAGCCGAGGGACTAGCGGAGGCACAGATACGCAGTATTTT. This translates into CASSRGTSGGTDTQYF.

The V call is TRBV7-6, the J call TRBJ2-3; a weak D match, TRBD2 (6 bases). V shed 5 bases and J shed 7 bases, with 19 bases lying between them. From germline, CDR1 is SGHVS and CDR2 FNYEAQ. CDR3 length equals 15 residues. The chain's CDR3 is CASSPGDFPPNTQYF. The DNA of the CDR3 is TGTGCCAGCAGCCCCGGGGACTTCCCTCCCAATACGCAGTATTTT.

The chain combines TRBV7-3 with TRBJ2-7; 10 bases are shared with TRBD2. CDR1 SGHTA and CDR2 FQGTGA come from the germline V gene. The CDR3 extends over 13 amino acids. The trim removed 3 bases at V and 4 bases at J, leaving 0 bases unmatched. CDR3 sequence reads: CASSLTSGYEQYF. DNA for the CDR3: TGTGCCAGCAGCTTGACTAGCGGGTACGAGCAGTACTTC. The complete variable domain, with remaining parts taken from reference TRBV7-3 and TRBJ2-7, reads GAGVSQTPSNKVTEKGKYVELRCDPISGHTALYWYRQSLGQGPEFLIYFQGTGAADDSGLPNDRFFAVRPEGSVSTLKIQRTERGDSAVYLCASSLTSGYEQYFGPGTRLTVT.

The J gene is TRBJ2-3, the V gene TRBV19, with D hard to call. The V end was cut by 4 bases, the J end by 6 bases, with 11 bases between. This CDR3 has 13 residues. Germline values: CDR1 LNHDA, CDR2 SQIVND (reference sequence). This chain's CDR3 is CASSRPNGDTQYF. The CDR3 nucleotides are TGTGCCAGTAGTAGGCCCAACGGGGATACGCAGTATTTT.